The clone carrying this TCR beta chain turned up a few times. What it recognizes is unknown. A second PCR, run for about 6 to 11 cycles, used a sample-barcoded 5' primer plus a J-beta primer mix. TCRdb re-derived calls from the 5' RACE reads in MiXCR, one entry per CDR3 protein. This table has 1.8 million or so distinct CDR3 sequences, about 39% appearing once. These data are taken from a study of blood T cells in healthy people across ages. Broader study findings: Relative to aged donors, long-lived donors carried more naive CD4+ cells and displayed higher diversity. For the donors, CMV status was unknown and possibly confounded expanded clonotype changes.

V shed 2 bases and J shed 4 bases, with 11 bases lying between them. CDR1 and CDR2 (germline): MNHEY, SVGAGI. The length of the CDR3 is 14 residues. At least 6 million PBMCs were isolated per sample. Input material: blood. The sequence was obtained from a human donor in good health. The chain recombines TRBV6-5 with TRBJ2-5, with D hard to call. CDR3 nucleotides: TGTGCCAGCAGTTACGGATCGGAAGGAGAGACCCAGTACTTC. This codes for CASSYGSEGETQYF.